Below, 18 T cell receptor beta chains from the same sample are listed, as sequenced in a study of lymphopenia after photon versus proton radiotherapy. Method: immunoSEQ multiplex PCR; TCRdb's copy keeps in-frame clones and lacks some. The sample records approximately 50,000 clones, around four fifths being singletons. This sample comprised peripheral blood, obtained from a patient treated with photon-based radiotherapy. The receptor set was obtained from a man in his forties or fifties with gastric cancer.

This clone showed up just a few times. The CDR3 spells CASSRRFRSNQPQHF. CDR3 DNA: TGTGCCAGCAGTCGCAGGTTTCGCAGCAATCAGCCCCAGCATTTT. V usage is TRBV28 and J usage is TRBJ1-5; D is uncertain. The V gene's germline CDR1 is MDHEN and CDR2 SYDVKM. With 5 bases removed from V and 1 base from J, the gap between germline ends came to 12 bases. The CDR3 runs to 15 residues. Full variable domain (outside the CDR3, taken from reference TRBV28 and TRBJ1-5): DVKVTQSSRYLVKRTGEKVFLECVQDMDHENMFWYRQDPGLGLRLIYFSYDVKMKEKGDIPEGYSVSREKKERFSLILESASTNQTSMYLCASSRRFRSNQPQHFGDGTRLSIL.

The chain joins TRBV30 to TRBJ2-1; no clear D gene. Trimming took 0 bases from V and 9 from J, leaving 9 bases between them. The CDR3 is 12 residues long. In germline, CDR1 is GTSNPN, CDR2 SVGIG (reference sequence). The CDR3, as DNA: TGTGCCTGGAGTGTACCGGCGAGTGAGCAGTTCTTC. Encoded protein: CAWSVPASEQFF.

The chain has TRBV2 and TRBJ2-7; TRBD2 matches at 11 bases. The CDR3 loop spans 15 amino acids. Germline V gene data show CDR1 as SNHLY and CDR2 as FYNNEI. J was trimmed by 6 bases and V by 7 bases; bases with no gene match: 11. CDR3 residues: CASKGDLAGGGEQYF. The CDR3 bases are TGTGCCAGCAAAGGGGATCTAGCGGGAGGTGGCGAGCAGTACTTC.

The rearrangement joins TRBV15 to TRBJ1-1; 8 bases are a match to TRBD1. This CDR3 is 18 amino acids long. Germline V lookup: CDR1 LNHNV, CDR2 YYDKDF (reference sequence). V lost 0 bases and J lost 3; bases outside the gene matches: 12. The CDR3 protein is CATSRDWTGMGLDTEAFF. The DNA of the CDR3 is TGTGCCACCAGCAGAGATTGGACAGGGATGGGTCTCGACACTGAAGCTTTCTTT.

The table lists this clone with a few counts. The V gene is TRBV6-5, the J gene TRBJ2-5; D ambiguous. Germline CDR1 and CDR2: MNHEY and SVGAGI. The length of the CDR3 is 15 residues. V was shortened by 2 bases and J by 5 bases, with 15 bases between the two germline ends. In nucleotides, the CDR3 is TGTGCCAGCAGTTACGGTTACGAGGAAGAGGAGACCCAGTACTTC. It specifies CASSYGYEEEETQYF.

The chain recombines TRBV19 with TRBJ1-2, with TRBD1 matching 7 bases. The germline V gene encodes CDR1 LNHDA and CDR2 SQIVND (reference sequence). J gave up 8 bases and V 5 bases, and 8 bases lay outside the gene matches. This CDR3 has 13 amino acids. The CDR3 DNA reads as TGTGCCAGTAGTCCCCGACAGGGACCCGGCTACACCTTC. Translating gives CASSPRQGPGYTF. The whole variable domain, remainder taken from reference TRBV19 and TRBJ1-2, is DGGITQSPKYLFRKEGQNVTLSCEQNLNHDAMYWYRQDPGQGLRLIYYSQIVNDFQKGDIAEGYSVSREKKESFPLTVTSAQKNPTAFYLCASSPRQGPGYTFGSGTRLTVV.

This clone was recorded many times. V usage is TRBV7-7 and J usage is TRBJ2-1; 8 nucleotides agree with TRBD2. V trimming: 6 bases; J trimming: 0 bases; junction bases outside the gene matches: 4. Germline V gene lookup returns CDR1 SSHAT and CDR2 FNYEAQ (reference sequence). The CDR3 is made up of 15 amino acids. CDR3 protein: CASSPGRGSYNEQFF. Written as DNA, the CDR3 is TGTGCCAGCAGTCCCGGGAGGGGCTCCTACAATGAGCAGTTCTTC.

The rearrangement uses TRBV2 and TRBJ2-3; TRBD1 matches 7 bases. The CDR3 is made up of 14 amino acids. Germline CDR1 is SNHLY and CDR2 is FYNNEI. The trim removed 1 base at V and 3 bases at J, leaving 1 base unmatched. CDR3 coding DNA: TGTGCCAGCAGTGAAGACAGGGGAACAGATACGCAGTATTTT. Translating gives CASSEDRGTDTQYF. The full variable domain, completed using reference TRBV2 and TRBJ2-3, is EPEVTQTPSHQVTQMGQEVILRCVPISNHLYFYWYRQILGQKVEFLVSFYNNEISEKSEIFDDQFSVERPDGSNFTLKIRSTKLEDSAMYFCASSEDRGTDTQYFGPGTRLTVL.

The V gene is TRBV10-2, the J gene TRBJ1-1; 9 positions match TRBD1. CDR1 and CDR2 from the germline V gene are WSHSY and SAAADI. This CDR3 comprises 14 residues. Germline trimming cut 8 bases from V and 4 bases from J; bases unmatched to any gene: 8. CDR3: CASVEGQGLTEAFF. Here the CDR3 DNA reads TGCGCCAGCGTAGAAGGACAGGGGCTCACTGAAGCTTTCTTT.

This clone is a singleton in its sample. The chain employs TRBV5-8 and TRBJ2-3; a weak D match, TRBD2 (5 bases). Trimming took 0 bases from V and 2 from J, leaving 10 bases between them. CDR3 length: 15 amino acids. The V gene's germline CDR1 is SGHTS and CDR2 YDEGEE. The CDR3 is CASSLARRITDTQYF. CDR3 nucleotide sequence: TGTGCCAGCAGCTTGGCCCGGAGGATCACAGATACGCAGTATTTT.

V usage is TRBV5-4 and J usage is TRBJ1-2; TRBD1 agrees at 8 bases. CDR3 length: 14 amino acids. Germline V CDR1 and CDR2: SGHNT, YYREEE (reference sequence). Germline trimming cut 4 bases from V and 3 bases from J; bases unmatched to any gene: 5. The CDR3 sequence: CASSPSTGDYGYTF. The DNA of the CDR3 is TGTGCCAGCAGCCCATCGACAGGGGACTATGGCTACACCTTC.

The chain employs TRBV28 and TRBJ1-5, with D uncertain. The ends were cut back, 2 bases at V and 4 bases at J, with 3 bases in the middle. The CDR3 runs to 12 residues. Germline V CDR1 and CDR2: MDHEN, SYDVKM. The CDR3 DNA follows: TGTGCCAGCAGTTTAAGGAATCAGCCCCAGCATTTT. This gives the protein CASSLRNQPQHF.

This chain uses TRBV29-1 with TRBJ2-2, with D perhaps assigned TRBD1 or TRBD2 (7 bases each). Germline V gene sequence: CDR1 SQVTM, CDR2 ANQGSEA. V was clipped by 6 bases and J by 5 bases, with 13 bases between them. The CDR3 totals 13 residues. CDR3 nucleotide sequence: TGCAGCGTGGCCCAGGGGGGGACCGGGGAGCTGTTTTTT. This sequence encodes CSVAQGGTGELFF.

The genes are TRBV27 and TRBJ2-2; TRBD2 matches at 8 bases. Per the germline V gene, CDR1 is MNHEY and CDR2 is SMNVEV (reference sequence). V shed 8 bases, J shed 4 bases, and the junction held 12 bases outside the gene matches. CDR3 length: 16 amino acids. The CDR3 nucleotides are TGTGCCAGCCGTACAGGAGGACTAGCCGGCACCGGGGAGCTGTTTTTT. It codes for CASRTGGLAGTGELFF.

The chain recombines TRBV7-6 with TRBJ1-4; D is unclear. The germline CDR1 and CDR2 sequences are SGHVS and FNYEAQ. Trimming removed 1 base at V and 7 bases at J, with 10 bases between. The CDR3 totals 14 residues. CDR3 sequence (DNA): TGTGCCAGCAGCTTAGGGATAGGCGGTGAAAAACTGTTTTTT. Its translation: CASSLGIGGEKLFF. The variable domain in full, with the rest retrieved from reference TRBV7-6 and TRBJ1-4, is GAGVSQSPRYKVTKRGQDVALRCDPISGHVSLYWYRQALGQGPEFLTYFNYEAQQDKSGLPNDRFSAERPEGSISTLTIQRTEQRDSAMYRCASSLGIGGEKLFFGSGTQLSVL.

The V and J genes are TRBV15 and TRBJ1-1; 9 bases agree with TRBD1. Trimming removed 0 bases from V and 0 bases from J; junction bases left unmatched: 5. The CDR3 covers 17 residues. The germline gives CDR1 LNHNV, CDR2 YYDKDF (reference sequence). Here the CDR3 reads CATSRDWDRAVNTEAFF. CDR3 DNA sequence: TGTGCCACCAGCAGAGATTGGGACAGGGCGGTGAACACTGAAGCTTTCTTT.

This chain joins TRBV11-2 and TRBJ2-7, with TRBD2 matching 11 bases. CDR3 length: 15 amino acids. The J segment lost 6 bases and the V segment lost 2 bases, leaving 6 bases of the junction unmatched. CDR1 is SGHAT, CDR2 FQNNGV, per germline. CDR3 in amino acids: CASSLMVTSGAEQYF. CDR3 sequence (DNA): TGTGCCAGCAGCTTAATGGTGACTAGCGGGGCCGAGCAGTACTTC.

The chain employs TRBV9 and TRBJ1-5, with D perhaps TRBD1 (5 bases). CDR1 and CDR2 (germline): SGDLS, YYNGEE. Trimming stripped 5 bases from V and 0 bases from J, with 9 bases between. This CDR3 contains 14 residues. The chain's CDR3 is CASRLGTSNQPQHF. The CDR3, as DNA: TGTGCCAGCAGGTTGGGGACTAGCAATCAGCCCCAGCATTTT. The full variable domain, completed using reference TRBV9 and TRBJ1-5, is DSGVTQTPKHLITATGQRVTLRCSPRSGDLSVYWYQQSLDQGLQFLIQYYNGEERAKGNILERFSAQQFPDLHSELNLSSLELGDSALYFCASRLGTSNQPQHFGDGTRLSIL.